Listed below are T cell receptor beta chains from one sample, sequenced in a study of blood T cell repertoires in COVID-19. The assay was immunoSEQ multiplex PCR, and TCRdb's table has in-frame clones only and misses some. The table has around 260,000 clones, under 90% seen once. Sequencing was carried out using peripheral blood. Receptors were obtained from a man between 60 and 75 years old with acute or convalescent COVID-19. Each CDR3 is given with its conserved first and last residue. A D gene is named only where the DNA matches it firmly. Clone size, where shown, is once, few, many, or a class for clones that have expanded.

cdr3_nt	cdr3_aa	v_call	j_call	d_call	clone_size
TGTGCCAGCAGCCAAGATGGACCGGGACTAGCGGGAGTCAGCAAAAACATTCAGTACTTC	CASSQDGPGLAGVSKNIQYF	TRBV3-1/TRBV3-2	TRBJ2-4	TRBD2	-
TGTGCCAGCAGTGACGGGAGGGGAGGGAACACTGAAGCTTTCTTT	CASSDGRGGNTEAFF	TRBV6-4	TRBJ1-1	-	few
TGTGCCAGCAGTCCAGCGCAGGGAAGGGCCAACGTCCTGACTTTC	CASSPAQGRANVLTF	TRBV6-5	TRBJ2-6	-	-
TGTGCCAGTAGTCGGGGCCGGGACAGGGGGCAAATGGGCACTGAAGCTTTCTTT	CASSRGRDRGQMGTEAFF	TRBV19	TRBJ1-1	TRBD1	-
TGTGCCAGCAGCGTAGCAGCGGGGAGCTACGAGCAGTACTTC	CASSVAAGSYEQYF	TRBV9	TRBJ2-7	TRBD2	-
TGTGCCATCAACGGTGATACAGAAGGTGACTATAATTCACCCCTCCACTTT	CAINGDTEGDYNSPLHF	TRBV10-3	TRBJ1-6	-	-
TGCGCCAGCAGCCAAATACAGGGGAACAGGGCTTTCTTT	CASSQIQGNRAFF	TRBV4-1	TRBJ1-1	TRBD1	-
TGTGCCAGCAGCTTATCGAAGCGGACTTTCAACACCGGGGAGCTGTTTTTT	CASSLSKRTFNTGELFF	TRBV7-6	TRBJ2-2	-	-
TGTGCCAGCAGGGGGCTGTACGAGCAGTACTTC	CASRGLYEQYF	TRBV6-5	TRBJ2-7	-	-
TGTGCCAGCAGCCCAAGGACAGGTTCTGCCGTGAACACTGAAGCTTTCTTT	CASSPRTGSAVNTEAFF	TRBV7-2	TRBJ1-1	TRBD1	-
TGTGCCAGCAGCCCCAGGGGGCCAGAGACCCAGTACTTC	CASSPRGPETQYF	TRBV7-9	TRBJ2-5	TRBD1	few
TGTGCCAGCAGCCTATCCGGGACTAGCGGGACAGGGGGTGCTAGCACAGATACGCAGTATTTT	CASSLSGTSGTGGASTDTQYF	TRBV28	TRBJ2-3	TRBD2	-
TGTGCCTGGAGGAATGTGGGACAGGGAGGTGAAAAACTGTTTTTT	CAWRNVGQGGEKLFF	TRBV30	TRBJ1-4	TRBD1	-
TGTGCCAGCAGCACCCCGGGACAGGGGACGCGGTACGAGCAGTACTTC	CASSTPGQGTRYEQYF	TRBV5-4	TRBJ2-7	TRBD1	-
TGTGCCAGCAGCCCCGGGACAGGACGGACTGAAGCTTTCTTT	CASSPGTGRTEAFF	TRBV7-9	TRBJ1-1	TRBD1	-
TGTGCCAGCAGCTTCCAGCAGGGGGATGAGACCCAGTACTTC	CASSFQQGDETQYF	TRBV5-6	TRBJ2-5	TRBD1	few
TGTGCCAGCAGGGGTCCTAGCTCCTACGAGCAGTACTTC	CASRGPSSYEQYF	TRBV2	TRBJ2-7	-	-
TGCAGCGTTGGAGTGGGACTAGCGGCTTATACGCAGTATTTT	CSVGVGLAAYTQYF	TRBV29-1	TRBJ2-3	TRBD2	-
TGCGCCAGCAGCGCGATACAGGGACCGGGAGCTTTCTTT	CASSAIQGPGAFF	TRBV5-1	TRBJ1-1	-	-
TGTGCCAGCAGTGAACGGTATGGCTACACCTTC	CASSERYGYTF	TRBV2	TRBJ1-2	-	few
TGTGCCAGCACCCGGACTAGCGGGGGGGCGGACAATGAGCAGTTCTTC	CASTRTSGGADNEQFF	TRBV3-1/TRBV3-2	TRBJ2-1	TRBD2	-
TGTGCCAGCAGATTACAGGGGGAAGTAACTGAAGCTTTCTTT	CASRLQGEVTEAFF	TRBV6-6	TRBJ1-1	TRBD1	-
TGTGCCAGCAGCACGGGACAGCCTTTTAACTATGGCTACACCTTC	CASSTGQPFNYGYTF	TRBV7-9	TRBJ1-2	TRBD1	-
TGTGCCAGCAGCTTAATTAGCGGGGGGACAGAGACCCAGTACTTC	CASSLISGGTETQYF	TRBV7-3	TRBJ2-5	TRBD2	-
TGCGCCAGCAGCTTGGCCGGGACAGCTAATGAAAAACTGTTTTTT	CASSLAGTANEKLFF	TRBV5-1	TRBJ1-4	TRBD1	-
TGTGCCAGTACGGAGGGACTAGCGGGCTTCCAAGAGACCCAGTACTTC	CASTEGLAGFQETQYF	TRBV19	TRBJ2-5	TRBD2	-
TGTGCCAGCAGCCCAAACAGGGGGACTAACTATGGCTACACCTTC	CASSPNRGTNYGYTF	TRBV7-8	TRBJ1-2	TRBD1	-
TGTGCCAGCAGCCCCGGCGGACGGGAAATCTACGAGCAGTACTTC	CASSPGGREIYEQYF	TRBV11-1	TRBJ2-7	-	once
TGCGCCAGCAGCTTCCCAGGACAAGAGACCCAGTACTTC	CASSFPGQETQYF	TRBV5-1	TRBJ2-5	-	-
TGCAGCGTTGACTACCTCCAAGAGACCCAGTACTTC	CSVDYLQETQYF	TRBV29-1	TRBJ2-5	-	-
TGTGCCACAGTCCGGGACAGGGGGGACACTGAAGCTTTCTTT	CATVRDRGDTEAFF	TRBV2	TRBJ1-1	TRBD1	few
TGTGCCAGCAGCTTGGGGCTAGCGGGCTACGAGCAGTACTTC	CASSLGLAGYEQYF	TRBV11-1	TRBJ2-7	TRBD2	-
TGTGCCAGCAGCTCCCGGGGGGGCGAGCAGTACTTC	CASSSRGGEQYF	TRBV12-1	TRBJ2-7	-	-
TGTGCCATCAGTGAGAAAGACTTTAGCACAGATACGCAGTATTTT	CAISEKDFSTDTQYF	TRBV10-3	TRBJ2-3	-	-
TGTGCCAGCAGCCAGACTCGATCGGGGGGAAATCCCCAGCATTTT	CASSQTRSGGNPQHF	TRBV3-1/TRBV3-2	TRBJ1-5	-	-
TGTGCCAGCAGCTTGGCACTAGCGGGAGGGCCCTACGAGCAGTACTTC	CASSLALAGGPYEQYF	TRBV11-2	TRBJ2-7	TRBD2	-
TGTGCCAGCAGACCAGGGGGCTCTGGGGCCAACGTCCTGACTTTC	CASRPGGSGANVLTF	TRBV5-4	TRBJ2-6	TRBD1	-
TGTGCCAGCAGCCAAGATCGACTAGCGAGCACAGATACGCAGTATTTT	CASSQDRLASTDTQYF	TRBV4-2	TRBJ2-3	TRBD2	-
TGTGCCAGCAGTGGGGGGCCAGTAGAGACCTTC	CASSGGPVETF	TRBV2	TRBJ1-2	-	-
TGTGCCAGCAGTACGGACAGGGAGATCGAAGCTTTCTTT	CASSTDREIEAFF	TRBV6-5	TRBJ1-1	TRBD1	-
TGTGCCAGCACCCTTAGGGGGAACACTGAAGCTTTCTTT	CASTLRGNTEAFF	TRBV12-3/TRBV12-4	TRBJ1-1	-	-
TGTGCCAGCTCACCACCGAGTATAGGGGAGAACACTGAAGCTTTCTTT	CASSPPSIGENTEAFF	TRBV18	TRBJ1-1	-	-
TGTGCCAGCAGCTTCTCTGGACAGGGCGTAGAGACCGGGGAGCTGTTTTTT	CASSFSGQGVETGELFF	TRBV7-9	TRBJ2-2	TRBD1	-
TGTGCCAGCAGTGACGACAGGGGCCCGGCTCAGCCCCAGCATTTT	CASSDDRGPAQPQHF	TRBV6-1	TRBJ1-5	TRBD1	-
TGTGCCAGCCGGTTCGGAACGGGAGCTTTTGAGGGGACCCAGTACTTC	CASRFGTGAFEGTQYF	TRBV19	TRBJ2-5	-	-
TGCGCCAGCAGTCCAGCGGGGGTTATCACAGATACGCAGTATTTT	CASSPAGVITDTQYF	TRBV10-1	TRBJ2-3	TRBD2	-
TGTGCCAGCAGCATCTCTAGCGGGGGGGCCGTCGAGCAGTACTTC	CASSISSGGAVEQYF	TRBV9	TRBJ2-7	TRBD2	-
TGCGCCAGCACCGGACTAGCGGGGAGCTCCTACAATGAGCAGTTCTTC	CASTGLAGSSYNEQFF	TRBV5-1	TRBJ2-1	TRBD2	-
TGTGCCAGCTCATCGGACAGGGGGCGGAATGAAAAACTGTTTTTT	CASSSDRGRNEKLFF	TRBV18	TRBJ1-4	TRBD1	once
TGTGCCAGCAGCCAAGAAACTGGACAGGGGATGAACACTGAAGCTTTCTTT	CASSQETGQGMNTEAFF	TRBV3-1/TRBV3-2	TRBJ1-1	TRBD1	-
TGTGCCAGCAGGACAGGGGTTACGGCCAACGTCCTGACTTTC	CASRTGVTANVLTF	TRBV2	TRBJ2-6	TRBD1	once
TGTGCCAGTAGTGGGGGGTCCTACGAGCAGTACTTC	CASSGGSYEQYF	TRBV19	TRBJ2-7	-	-
TGTGCCAGCAGCCTTGGTAGCGGTTATTACAATGAGCAGTTCTTC	CASSLGSGYYNEQFF	TRBV7-9	TRBJ2-1	-	-
TGTGCCAGCAGCTTAGGTGGTGGGGACACCTACGAGCAGTACTTC	CASSLGGGDTYEQYF	TRBV7-9	TRBJ2-7	-	-
TGTGCCAGCAAACAGGGAACCCTTCGAGTATCCGCATATAATTCACCCCTCCACTTT	CASKQGTLRVSAYNSPLHF	TRBV27	TRBJ1-6	-	-
TGTGCCATCAGTGAGTCGTATCAGAACTATGGCTACACCTTC	CAISESYQNYGYTF	TRBV10-3	TRBJ1-2	-	-
TGTGCCAGCAAAAGCGCCTTATTCAGAGAGACCCAGTACTTC	CASKSALFRETQYF	TRBV2	TRBJ2-5	-	once
TGTGCCAGCAGCCGGATGCGGGGGGGCACAGATACGCAGTATTTT	CASSRMRGGTDTQYF	TRBV3-1/TRBV3-2	TRBJ2-3	TRBD2	-